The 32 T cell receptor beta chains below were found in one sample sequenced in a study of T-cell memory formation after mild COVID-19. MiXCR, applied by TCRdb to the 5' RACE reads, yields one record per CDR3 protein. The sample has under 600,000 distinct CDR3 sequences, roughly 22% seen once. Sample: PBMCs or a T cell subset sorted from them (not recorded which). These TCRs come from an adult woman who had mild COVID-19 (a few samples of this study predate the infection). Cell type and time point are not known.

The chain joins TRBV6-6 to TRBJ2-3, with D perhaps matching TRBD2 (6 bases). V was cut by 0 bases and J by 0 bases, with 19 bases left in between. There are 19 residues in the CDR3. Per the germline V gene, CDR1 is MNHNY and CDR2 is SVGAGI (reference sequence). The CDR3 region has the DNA TGTGCCAGCAGTTACTCGAACTCCCCAGGACGGGAGAGCACAGATACGCAGTATTTT. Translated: CASSYSNSPGRESTDTQYF.

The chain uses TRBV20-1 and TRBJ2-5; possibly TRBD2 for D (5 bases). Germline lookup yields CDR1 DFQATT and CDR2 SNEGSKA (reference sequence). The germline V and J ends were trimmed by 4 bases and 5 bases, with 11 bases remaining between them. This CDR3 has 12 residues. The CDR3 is CSAKVGGETQYF. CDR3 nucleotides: TGCAGTGCTAAGGTCGGCGGGGAGACCCAGTACTTC.

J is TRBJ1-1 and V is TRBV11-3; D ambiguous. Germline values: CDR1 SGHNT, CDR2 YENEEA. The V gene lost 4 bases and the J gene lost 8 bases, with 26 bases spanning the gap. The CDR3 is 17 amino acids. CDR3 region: CASSSSGQSLRSLEAFF. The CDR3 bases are TGTGCCAGCAGCTCATCCGGGCAGTCACTCCGCTCCCTAGAAGCTTTCTTT.

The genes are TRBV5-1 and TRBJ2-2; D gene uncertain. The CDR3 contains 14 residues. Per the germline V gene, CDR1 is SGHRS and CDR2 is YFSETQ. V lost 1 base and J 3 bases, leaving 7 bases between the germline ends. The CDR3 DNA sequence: TGCGCCAGCAGCTTGATTGGGGACACCGGGGAGCTGTTTTTT. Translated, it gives CASSLIGDTGELFF.

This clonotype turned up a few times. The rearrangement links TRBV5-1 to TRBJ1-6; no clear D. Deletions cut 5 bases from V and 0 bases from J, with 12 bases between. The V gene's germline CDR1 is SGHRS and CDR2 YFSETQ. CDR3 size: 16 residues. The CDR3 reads CASREMESSYNSPLHF. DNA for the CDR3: TGCGCCAGCAGGGAAATGGAGAGCTCCTATAATTCACCCCTCCACTTT.

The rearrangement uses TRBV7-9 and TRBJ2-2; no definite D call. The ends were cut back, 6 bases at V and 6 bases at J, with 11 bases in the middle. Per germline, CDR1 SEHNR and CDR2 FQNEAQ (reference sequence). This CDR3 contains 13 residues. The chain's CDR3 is CASRSAHPGELFF. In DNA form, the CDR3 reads TGTGCCAGCAGATCCGCTCATCCCGGGGAGCTGTTTTTT.

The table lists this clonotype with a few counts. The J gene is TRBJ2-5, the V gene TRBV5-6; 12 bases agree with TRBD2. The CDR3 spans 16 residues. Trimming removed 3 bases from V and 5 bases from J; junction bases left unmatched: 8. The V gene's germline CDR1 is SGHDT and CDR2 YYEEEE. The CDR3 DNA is TGTGCCAGCAGCTGGCGACTAGCGGGAGTGTGGGAGACCCAGTACTTC. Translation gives CASSWRLAGVWETQYF.

The CDR3 DNA is TGTGCCACCAGTGATTGGGGCAGACCTGAGCAGTACTTC. This codes for CATSDWGRPEQYF. The chain links TRBV24-1 to TRBJ2-7, with a tentative D call TRBD1 (5 bases). Deletions cut 2 bases from V and 7 bases from J, with 11 bases between. CDR3 length equals 13 residues. The germline V gene encodes CDR1 KGHDR and CDR2 SFDVKD.

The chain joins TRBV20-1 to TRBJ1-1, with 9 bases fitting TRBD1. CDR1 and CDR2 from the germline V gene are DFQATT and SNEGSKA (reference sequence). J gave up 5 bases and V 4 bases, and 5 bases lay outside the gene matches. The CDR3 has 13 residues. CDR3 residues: CSAIQGAGTEAFF. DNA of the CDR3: TGCAGTGCTATACAGGGGGCTGGGACTGAAGCTTTCTTT.

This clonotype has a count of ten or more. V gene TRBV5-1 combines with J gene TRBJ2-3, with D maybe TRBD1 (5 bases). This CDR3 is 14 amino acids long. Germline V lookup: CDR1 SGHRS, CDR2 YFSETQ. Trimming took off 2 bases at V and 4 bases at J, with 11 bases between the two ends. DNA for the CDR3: TGCGCCAGCAGCTTAGGCGTAGGGGCAGATACGCAGTATTTT. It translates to CASSLGVGADTQYF.

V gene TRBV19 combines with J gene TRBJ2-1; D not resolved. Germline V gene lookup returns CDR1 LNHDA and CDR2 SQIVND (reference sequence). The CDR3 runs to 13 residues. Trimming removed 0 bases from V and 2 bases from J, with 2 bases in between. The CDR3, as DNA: TGTGCCAGTAGTATAGACGCCTACAATGAGCAGTTCTTC. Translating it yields CASSIDAYNEQFF. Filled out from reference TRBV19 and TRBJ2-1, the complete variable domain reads DGGITQSPKYLFRKEGQNVTLSCEQNLNHDAMYWYRQDPGQGLRLIYYSQIVNDFQKGDIAEGYSVSREKKESFPLTVTSAQKNPTAFYLCASSIDAYNEQFFGPGTRLTVL.

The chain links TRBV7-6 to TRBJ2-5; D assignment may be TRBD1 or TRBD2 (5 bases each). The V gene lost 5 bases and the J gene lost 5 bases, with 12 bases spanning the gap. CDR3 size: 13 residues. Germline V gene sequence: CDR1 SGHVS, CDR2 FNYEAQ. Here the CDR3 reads CASSLRGSETQYF. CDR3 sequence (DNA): TGTGCCAGCAGCCTCCGGGGCTCGGAGACCCAGTACTTC. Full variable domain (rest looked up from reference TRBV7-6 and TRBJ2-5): GAGVSQSPRYKVTKRGQDVALRCDPISGHVSLYWYRQALGQGPEFLTYFNYEAQQDKSGLPNDRFSAERPEGSISTLTIQRTEQRDSAMYRCASSLRGSETQYFGPGTRLLVL.

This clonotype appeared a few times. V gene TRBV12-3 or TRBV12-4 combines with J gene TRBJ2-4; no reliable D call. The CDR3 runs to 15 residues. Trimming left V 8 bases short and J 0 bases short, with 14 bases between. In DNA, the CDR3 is TGTGCCAGCGGGGTGGCGATCCTAGCCAAAAACATTCAGTACTTC. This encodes CASGVAILAKNIQYF.

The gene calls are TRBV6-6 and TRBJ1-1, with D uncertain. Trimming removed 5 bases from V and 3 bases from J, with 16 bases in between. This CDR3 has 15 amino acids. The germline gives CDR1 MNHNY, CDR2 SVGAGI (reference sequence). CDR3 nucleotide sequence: TGTGCCAGCAGTCTCCGGGTCGGGATGGACACTGAAGCTTTCTTT. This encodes CASSLRVGMDTEAFF.

The CDR3 bases are TGTGCCAGCAGCCAAAGGGGCGAGAACACTGAAGCTTTCTTT. It specifies CASSQRGENTEAFF. V and J are TRBV4-2 and TRBJ1-1; weak D call: TRBD1 (5 bases). The V end was cut by 2 bases, the J end by 1 base, with 8 bases between. The germline V gene has CDR1 LGHNA and CDR2 YNFKEQ. The CDR3 length is 14 residues.

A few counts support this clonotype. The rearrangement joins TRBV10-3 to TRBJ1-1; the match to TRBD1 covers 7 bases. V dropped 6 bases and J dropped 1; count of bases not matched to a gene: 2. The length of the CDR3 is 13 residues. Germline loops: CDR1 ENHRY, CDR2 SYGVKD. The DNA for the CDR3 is TGTGCCATCAGCCGACAGGGGAACACTGAAGCTTTCTTT. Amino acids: CAISRQGNTEAFF.

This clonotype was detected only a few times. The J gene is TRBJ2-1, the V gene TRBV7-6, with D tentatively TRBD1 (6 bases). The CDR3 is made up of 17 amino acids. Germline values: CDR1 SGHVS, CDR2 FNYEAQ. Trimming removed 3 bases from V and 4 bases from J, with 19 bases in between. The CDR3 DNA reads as TGTGCCAGCAGCTTGAAGTCCCGGGACATAGGGTACAATGAGCAGTTCTTC. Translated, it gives CASSLKSRDIGYNEQFF.

This CDR3 is CASSPVDSGPTANEQFF. The CDR3 region has the DNA TGTGCCAGCTCACCGGTAGATAGCGGGCCCACGGCAAATGAGCAGTTCTTC. This chain joins TRBV18 and TRBJ2-1; 7 bases map to TRBD2. Per the germline V gene, CDR1 is KGHSH and CDR2 is LQKENI. V gave up 3 bases and J gave up 7 bases; unmatched junction bases: 15. This CDR3 is 17 amino acids long. The full variable domain, its missing parts supplied by reference TRBV18 and TRBJ2-1, is NAGVMQNPRHLVRRRGQEARLRCSPMKGHSHVYWYRQLPEEGLKFMVYLQKENIIDESGMPKERFSAEFPKEGPSILRIQQVVRGDSAAYFCASSPVDSGPTANEQFFGPGTRLTVL.

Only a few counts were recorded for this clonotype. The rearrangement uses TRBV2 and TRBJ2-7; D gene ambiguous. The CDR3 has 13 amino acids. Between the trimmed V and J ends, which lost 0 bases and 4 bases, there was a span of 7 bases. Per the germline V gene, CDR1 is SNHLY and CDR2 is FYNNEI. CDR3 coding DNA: TGTGCCAGCAGTGAAGCGTGGCAATACGAGCAGTACTTC. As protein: CASSEAWQYEQYF.

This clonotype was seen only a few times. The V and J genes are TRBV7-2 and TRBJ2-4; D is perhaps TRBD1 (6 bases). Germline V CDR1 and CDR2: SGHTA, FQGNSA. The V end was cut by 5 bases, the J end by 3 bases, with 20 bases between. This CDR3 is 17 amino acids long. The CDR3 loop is CASSDRTASPHKNIQYF. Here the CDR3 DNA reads TGTGCCAGCAGCGACAGGACAGCGAGCCCCCACAAAAACATTCAGTACTTC.

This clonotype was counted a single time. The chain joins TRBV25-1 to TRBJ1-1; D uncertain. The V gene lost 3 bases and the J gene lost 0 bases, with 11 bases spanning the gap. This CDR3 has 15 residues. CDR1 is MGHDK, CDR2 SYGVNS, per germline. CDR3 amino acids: CASSDSGGMNTEAFF. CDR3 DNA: TGTGCCAGCAGTGATTCTGGTGGAATGAACACTGAAGCTTTCTTT.

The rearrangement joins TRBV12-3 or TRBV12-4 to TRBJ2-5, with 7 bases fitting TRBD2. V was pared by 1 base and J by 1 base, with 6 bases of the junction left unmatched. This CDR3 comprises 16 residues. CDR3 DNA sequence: TGTGCCAGCAGTTTAGGTGGGACTACTTTCCAAGAGACCCAGTACTTC. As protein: CASSLGGTTFQETQYF.

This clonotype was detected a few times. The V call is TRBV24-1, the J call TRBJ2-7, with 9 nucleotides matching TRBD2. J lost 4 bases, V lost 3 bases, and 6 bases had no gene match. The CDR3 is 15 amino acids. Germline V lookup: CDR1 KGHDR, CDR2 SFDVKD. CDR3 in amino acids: CATSDPGTSTYEQYF. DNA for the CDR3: TGTGCCACCAGTGATCCCGGGACTAGCACTTACGAGCAGTACTTC.

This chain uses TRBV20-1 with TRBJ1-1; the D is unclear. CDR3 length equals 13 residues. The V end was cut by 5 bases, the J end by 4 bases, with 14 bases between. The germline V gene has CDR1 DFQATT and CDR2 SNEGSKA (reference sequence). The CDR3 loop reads CSAARRIGTEAFF. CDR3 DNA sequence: TGCAGTGCTGCCAGGAGGATCGGCACTGAAGCTTTCTTT.

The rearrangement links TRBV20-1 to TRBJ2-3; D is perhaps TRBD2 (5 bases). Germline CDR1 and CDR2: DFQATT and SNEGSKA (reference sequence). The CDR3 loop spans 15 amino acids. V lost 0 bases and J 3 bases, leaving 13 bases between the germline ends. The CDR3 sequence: CSARDPGERTDTQYF. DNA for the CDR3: TGCAGTGCTAGAGATCCCGGGGAGAGGACAGATACGCAGTATTTT.

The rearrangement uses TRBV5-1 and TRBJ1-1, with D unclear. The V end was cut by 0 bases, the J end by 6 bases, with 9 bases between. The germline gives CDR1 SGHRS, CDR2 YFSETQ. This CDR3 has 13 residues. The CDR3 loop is CASSLDAGPEAFF. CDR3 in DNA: TGCGCCAGCAGCTTGGATGCGGGCCCTGAAGCTTTCTTT.

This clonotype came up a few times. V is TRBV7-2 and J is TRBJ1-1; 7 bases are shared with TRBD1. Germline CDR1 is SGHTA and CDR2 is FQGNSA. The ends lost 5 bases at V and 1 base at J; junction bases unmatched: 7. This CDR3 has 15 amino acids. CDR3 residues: CASSPQGGWNTEAFF. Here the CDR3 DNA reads TGTGCCAGCAGCCCCCAGGGGGGTTGGAACACTGAAGCTTTCTTT.

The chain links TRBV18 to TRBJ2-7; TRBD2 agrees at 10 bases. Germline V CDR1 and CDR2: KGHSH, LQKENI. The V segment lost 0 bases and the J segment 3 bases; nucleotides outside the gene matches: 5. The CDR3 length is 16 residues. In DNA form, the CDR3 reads TGTGCCAGCTCACCACCGGGGCTAGCGGGGGACTACGAGCAGTACTTC. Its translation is CASSPPGLAGDYEQYF.

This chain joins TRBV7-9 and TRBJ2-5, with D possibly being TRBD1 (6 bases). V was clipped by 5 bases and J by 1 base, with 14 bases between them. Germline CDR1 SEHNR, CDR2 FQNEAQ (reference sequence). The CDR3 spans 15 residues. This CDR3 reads CASSVRAGAQETQYF. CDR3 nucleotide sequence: TGTGCCAGCAGCGTAAGGGCAGGGGCCCAAGAGACCCAGTACTTC.

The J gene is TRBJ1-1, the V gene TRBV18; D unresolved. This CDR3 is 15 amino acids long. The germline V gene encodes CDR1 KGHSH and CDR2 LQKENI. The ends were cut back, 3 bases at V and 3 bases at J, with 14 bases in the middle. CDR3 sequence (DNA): TGTGCCAGCTCACCGTTCCAGAAAATAGACACTGAAGCTTTCTTT. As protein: CASSPFQKIDTEAFF.

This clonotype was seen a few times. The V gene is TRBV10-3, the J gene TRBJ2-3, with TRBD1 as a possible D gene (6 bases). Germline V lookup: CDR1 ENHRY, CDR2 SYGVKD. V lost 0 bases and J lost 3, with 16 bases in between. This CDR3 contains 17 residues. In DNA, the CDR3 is TGTGCCATCAGTGAGTCGGCAGGGGCCCTGAGAACAGATACGCAGTATTTT. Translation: CAISESAGALRTDTQYF.

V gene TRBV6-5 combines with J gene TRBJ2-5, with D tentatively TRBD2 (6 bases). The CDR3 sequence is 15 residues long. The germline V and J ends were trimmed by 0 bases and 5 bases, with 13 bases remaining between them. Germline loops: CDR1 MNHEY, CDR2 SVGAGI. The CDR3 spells CASSYSSGVGETQYF. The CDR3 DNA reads TGTGCCAGCAGTTACTCCTCGGGAGTGGGTGAGACCCAGTACTTC.